This TCR beta chain was sequenced during a study of control samples from healthy donors and cancer patients (dated by TCRdb to 2020 to 2021). Library creation used the immunoSEQ multiplex PCR assay. TCRdb re-hosts the immuneACCESS table, in-frame sequences only. Its copies lack some clones; in the studies checked, an unresolved V gene accounts for under half of them, and the cause for the rest is not known. The sample profile shows 100,000 to 150,000 clones; 80% to 90% of them were found once. The leading ten clones occupy over 6.5% of the sample. Worth noting for this clone: Its antigen specificity is not known. The sample holds no much larger clone one base away, and base qualities are not on file.

V is shortened by 9 bases, J by 6 bases, and the region joining them spans 12 bases. CDR1 and CDR2 were assigned from the germline V gene as KGHSH and LQKENI. Spanning cysteine to phenylalanine, the CDR3 consists of 11 amino acids. Only CDR3 DNA is held: 33 bases, read in frame from base 1. The chain is made from TRBV18 and TRBJ2-7, with a tentative D gene TRBD1 over 6 matching bases. The sequence was collected from a man in his forties or fifties in good health. Specimen: blood. The sequenced DNA: TGTGCCAGTCGACAGGCGGGCGAGCAGTACTTC. It translates to CASRQAGEQYF.